This T cell receptor beta chain was sequenced for a study of blood T cell repertoires in COVID-19. The overall study: Both acute and convalescent COVID-19 samples were obtained from the United States, Italy and Spain.

TCRdb keeps only in-frame clones here, not all; method: immunoSEQ multiplex PCR. Found here are roughly 82,000 clones, around four fifths of them singletons; the top ten hold about 17%. The sequence came from a woman aged 60-75 years with acute or convalescent COVID-19. Sequencing was done on a sample of peripheral blood.

As DNA, the CDR3 is TGTGCCAGCAGCTTCGGGACAGGGGTGGCTTTCTTT. Its translation: CASSFGTGVAFF. The V gene is TRBV7-9, the J gene TRBJ1-1; the match to TRBD1 covers 10 bases. Trimming cost V 3 bases and J 11 bases; bases outside gene matches: 3. Germline-derived CDR1 and CDR2 are SEHNR and FQNEAQ (reference sequence). The CDR3 runs 12 residues.